One T cell receptor delta chain is described in this entry. The data are from a study of gamma-delta chains in newborns, infants, children. Study-level information: Innate gammadelta T cells reportedly expand polyclonally right after birth, driven by microbial exposure, per the title.

TCRdb redid the clone calls on the reads with CATT. The repertoire has approximately 5,000 delta-chain clones, less than 6% of them found once; the top ten carry around 6.4%. CDR3 size: 21 residues. Germline values: CDR1 GEAIGNYY, CDR2 EKD. V shed 0 bases, J shed 2 bases, and the junction held 11 bases outside the gene matches. The chain is built from TRDV2 and TRDJ3, with 11 bases matching TRDD3. The specimen was blood. The receptor was derived from a child who was a newborn, infant or young child, either healthy, febrile or measles-vaccinated (not recorded which). The CDR3: CACDTVRGGLGDTWDTRQMFF. Here the CDR3 DNA reads TGTGCCTGTGACACCGTTCGGGGTGGACTGGGGGATACCTGGGACACCCGACAGATGTTTTTC.